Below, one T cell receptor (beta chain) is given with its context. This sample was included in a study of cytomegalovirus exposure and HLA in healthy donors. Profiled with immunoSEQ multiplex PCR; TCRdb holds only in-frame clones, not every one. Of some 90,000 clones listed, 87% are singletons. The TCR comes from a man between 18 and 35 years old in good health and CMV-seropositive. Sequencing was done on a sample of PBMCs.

The CDR3 sequence: CASSVSRGLNDYNEQFF. The CDR3 DNA reads TGTGCCAGCAGCGTATCCAGGGGCCTAAATGACTACAATGAGCAGTTCTTC. This chain joins TRBV9 and TRBJ2-1; a weak D match, TRBD1 (6 bases). V was trimmed by 1 base and J by 3 bases, leaving 17 bases between them. The V gene's germline CDR1 is SGDLS and CDR2 YYNGEE. The CDR3 loop spans 17 amino acids.